The 28 T cell receptor beta chains given below trace back to one sample, sequenced in a study of sequential checkpoint blockade in melanoma. Treatment reported: randomized to nivolumab then ipilimumab (arm A) or the reverse (arm B). The table came from immunoSEQ multiplex PCR; TCRdb's copy has only in-frame clones and leaves some out. Of roughly 13,000 clones in the sample, approximately 22% were seen once. The sample consisted of tumor tissue (inferred from file names), taken from a patient given nivolumab and ipilimumab in sequence. The receptors were sampled from a human donor with melanoma.

This clone has more than one count but fewer than ten. The V call is TRBV16, the J call TRBJ1-3; no clear D. The V end was cut by 7 bases, the J end by 0 bases, with 16 bases between. The germline V gene encodes CDR1 KGHSY and CDR2 FQNENV. The CDR3 totals 16 residues. CDR3 coding DNA: TGTGCCAGCACCGATGACGTGTTAAGCTCTGGAAACACCATATATTTT. Translation: CASTDDVLSSGNTIYF. The complete variable domain, with remaining parts taken from reference TRBV16 and TRBJ1-3, reads GEEVAQTPKHLVRGEGQKAKLYCAPIKGHSYVFWYQQVLKNEFKFLISFQNENVFDETGMPKERFSAKCLPNSPCSLEIQATKLEDSAVYFCASTDDVLSSGNTIYFGEGSWLTVV.

The sample holds a few counts of this clone. This chain uses TRBV9 with TRBJ2-7; maybe TRBD2 (5 bases). Per the germline V gene, CDR1 is SGDLS and CDR2 is YYNGEE. Trimming shortened V by 0 bases and J by 0 bases, and 7 bases separated the two germline ends. This CDR3 comprises 14 residues. CDR3 sequence: CASSVEGSSYEQYF. The CDR3 bases are TGTGCCAGCAGCGTAGAAGGGAGCTCCTACGAGCAGTACTTC.

The CDR3 here is CASTSDRALSEQYF. DNA for the CDR3: TGTGCCAGTACCTCGGACAGGGCTCTTTCCGAGCAGTACTTC. The V call is TRBV19, the J call TRBJ2-7; 8 bases agree with TRBD1. V shed 7 bases and J 6 bases; nucleotides not matched to a gene: 11. Germline V gene data show CDR1 as LNHDA and CDR2 as SQIVND (reference sequence). CDR3 length: 14 amino acids.

The chain recombines TRBV19 with TRBJ2-1; 8 bases fit TRBD2. J was trimmed by 0 bases and V by 6 bases; bases with no gene match: 7. Germline lookup yields CDR1 LNHDA and CDR2 SQIVND (reference sequence). CDR3 length equals 16 residues. The CDR3 sequence: CASSKLAVSSYNEQFF. The CDR3 DNA sequence: TGTGCCAGTAGCAAACTAGCGGTGAGCTCCTACAATGAGCAGTTCTTC.

The chain employs TRBV11-3 and TRBJ2-1; weak D call: TRBD1 (6 bases). V dropped 5 bases and J dropped 0 bases, with 11 bases sitting between them. Germline assignment: CDR1 SGHNT and CDR2 YENEEA. This CDR3 comprises 15 residues. This chain's CDR3 is CASSRQVPSYNEQFF. DNA of the CDR3: TGTGCCAGCAGCCGACAGGTACCCTCCTACAATGAGCAGTTCTTC.

In DNA form, the CDR3 reads TGTGCCAGCAGTGTGGTAGGCTTCGTCACCGGGGAGCTGTTTTTT. Translated, it gives CASSVVGFVTGELFF. The chain links TRBV6-8 to TRBJ2-2; D unclear. The V gene's germline CDR1 is MNHGY and CDR2 SAAAGT. The V gene lost 5 bases and the J gene lost 4 bases, with 14 bases spanning the gap. CDR3 length: 15 amino acids.

This chain links TRBV18 with TRBJ1-1; TRBD1 is a possible D gene (5 bases). CDR1 KGHSH and CDR2 LQKENI come from the germline V gene. V was clipped by 2 bases and J by 6 bases, with 19 bases between them. This CDR3 has 16 amino acids. CDR3 DNA sequence: TGTGCCAGCTCACCAGGTATGTGGGGCGTTTCGTCTGAAGCTTTCTTT. Its protein product is CASSPGMWGVSSEAFF.

The chain links TRBV23-1 to TRBJ2-5; 10 bases map to TRBD2. TRBV23-1 is an ORF, and what it does is uncertain. V lost 6 bases and J lost 5; bases outside the gene matches: 21. The CDR3 is made up of 19 amino acids. CDR3 sequence (DNA): TGCGCCAGCAGCCAAGATAAGTGGGATGAGCGGGAGGGCAGGGAGACCCAGTACTTC. This sequence encodes CASSQDKWDEREGRETQYF.

This clone was detected only a few times. The DNA for the CDR3 is TGTGCCAGCCGAGTCCAGGGCAATCAGCCCCAGCATTTT. This translates into CASRVQGNQPQHF. This rearrangement joins TRBV6-8 to TRBJ1-5; D is ambiguous. The length of the CDR3 is 13 residues. Germline loops: CDR1 MNHGY, CDR2 SAAAGT. V lost 8 bases, J lost 2 bases, and 10 bases lay in between.

This clone turned up a few times. The CDR3 spells CASSRDRDHNEQFF. CDR3 coding DNA: TGTGCCAGCAGCCGGGACAGGGACCACAATGAGCAGTTCTTC. The chain employs TRBV6-8 and TRBJ2-1; 9 bases map to TRBD1. Germline trimming cut 6 bases from V and 5 bases from J; bases unmatched to any gene: 5. This CDR3 region has 14 residues. The germline V gene has CDR1 MNHGY and CDR2 SAAAGT.

This clone was seen only a few times. This chain connects TRBV6-8 to TRBJ1-2, with D uncertain. V gave up 0 bases and J gave up 5 bases, with 10 bases separating them. From germline, CDR1 is MNHGY and CDR2 SAAAGT. The length of the CDR3 is 14 residues. CDR3 protein: CASSYSTPRYGYTF. The CDR3 DNA reads TGTGCCAGCAGTTACTCGACACCCCGATATGGCTACACCTTC.

V usage is TRBV11-3 and J usage is TRBJ2-7, with TRBD2 matching over 14 bases. Per the germline V gene, CDR1 is SGHNT and CDR2 is YENEEA. The CDR3 contains 17 residues. Losses at the gene ends were 5 bases for V and 4 bases for J; bases not matched to a gene: 10. As DNA, the CDR3 is TGTGCCAGCAGCCCACTGGGACTAGCGGGAGCACGGTACGAGCAGTACTTC. It translates to CASSPLGLAGARYEQYF.

By share of the sample, this clone is medium-sized. This rearrangement joins TRBV6-8 to TRBJ2-3; either TRBD1 or TRBD2 may supply D (5 bases each). The CDR3 spans 16 residues. The V gene lost 0 bases and the J gene lost 5 bases, with 15 bases spanning the gap. Germline CDR1 is MNHGY and CDR2 is SAAAGT. CDR3: CASSYSRRRDGDTQYF. The DNA for the CDR3 is TGTGCCAGCAGTTACTCGAGGCGCAGGGACGGAGATACGCAGTATTTT.

The V and J genes are TRBV28 and TRBJ1-1, with 9 nucleotides matching TRBD1. This CDR3 is 13 amino acids long. Germline CDR1 is MDHEN and CDR2 is SYDVKM. V lost 6 bases, J lost 3 bases, and 2 bases stayed unmatched. The CDR3 nucleotides read TGTGCCAGCAGACAGGGGGCCGACACTGAAGCTTTCTTT. Translated, it gives CASRQGADTEAFF.

This clone was detected many times. J is TRBJ1-1 and V is TRBV11-3, with TRBD1 matching over 10 bases. Germline values: CDR1 SGHNT, CDR2 YENEEA. This CDR3 contains 15 residues. Trimming at V came to 2 bases and at J to 1 base, leaving 1 base not matched to a gene. This CDR3 reads CASSLWTGGNTEAFF. For the CDR3, the DNA is TGTGCCAGCAGCTTATGGACAGGGGGGAACACTGAAGCTTTCTTT.

The chain uses TRBV6-8 and TRBJ2-1; 12 bases match TRBD2. There are 15 residues in the CDR3. The V segment lost 7 bases and the J segment 3 bases; nucleotides outside the gene matches: 4. Germline assignment: CDR1 MNHGY and CDR2 SAAAGT. The CDR3 spells CASTGLAGIYNEQFF. CDR3 DNA sequence: TGTGCCAGCACCGGACTAGCGGGAATCTACAATGAGCAGTTCTTC.

This clone appeared many times. This chain connects TRBV11-3 to TRBJ1-1; the D gene is possibly TRBD1 (6 bases). Looked up from germline, CDR1 is SGHNT and CDR2 is YENEEA. V lost 3 bases, J lost 0 bases, and 17 bases lay in between. The CDR3 has 17 residues. CDR3 residues: CASSFPLGGSMNTEAFF. The DNA for the CDR3 is TGTGCCAGCAGCTTCCCCCTAGGGGGAAGTATGAACACTGAAGCTTTCTTT.

This clone was counted only a few times. The rearrangement links TRBV9 to TRBJ2-1; 13 positions match TRBD2. Germline V gene lookup returns CDR1 SGDLS and CDR2 YYNGEE. The V gene end was trimmed by 1 base and the J gene end by 6 bases; junction bases not matched to a gene: 13. This CDR3 has 19 residues. CDR3 DNA sequence: TGTGCCAGCAGCGTATGGGGGACTAGCGGGGTAGGTAAGGGCAATGAGCAGTTCTTC. Its protein product is CASSVWGTSGVGKGNEQFF. Using reference TRBV9 and TRBJ2-1 for the parts outside the CDR3, the full variable domain is DSGVTQTPKHLITATGQRVTLRCSPRSGDLSVYWYQQSLDQGLQFLIQYYNGEERAKGNILERFSAQQFPDLHSELNLSSLELGDSALYFCASSVWGTSGVGKGNEQFFGPGTRLTVL.

CDR3 sequence (DNA): TGTGCCAGCTCTGCGGGGGGCACAGATACGCAGTATTTT. Translating it yields CASSAGGTDTQYF. The chain recombines TRBV18 with TRBJ2-3; TRBD2 agrees at 7 bases. Looked up from germline, CDR1 is KGHSH and CDR2 is LQKENI. This CDR3 has 13 residues. Trimming at V came to 6 bases and at J to 1 base, leaving 1 base not matched to a gene.

This clone was counted between two and nine times. The chain employs TRBV9 and TRBJ2-1, with 10 bases lining up with TRBD2. CDR3 length: 15 residues. Germline lookup yields CDR1 SGDLS and CDR2 YYNGEE. V gave up 5 bases and J gave up 7 bases; unmatched junction bases: 9. DNA for the CDR3: TGTGCCAGCAGTGAAACCGGGACTAGCGTAAATGAGCAGTTCTTC. This encodes CASSETGTSVNEQFF.

This clone was seen more than once but under ten times. V usage is TRBV30 and J usage is TRBJ1-5; tentatively, D is TRBD1 (6 bases). In germline, CDR1 is GTSNPN, CDR2 SVGIG (reference sequence). V lost 0 bases to trimming and J lost 2 bases, with 8 bases between them. The CDR3 length is 14 residues. The DNA of the CDR3 is TGTGCCTGGAGTGTACCAGGGGGCAATCAGCCCCAGCATTTT. Translating it yields CAWSVPGGNQPQHF. The variable domain in full, completed from reference TRBV30 and TRBJ1-5, reads SQTIHQWPATLVQPVGSPLSLECTVEGTSNPNLYWYRQAAGRGLQLLFYSVGIGQISSEVPQNLSASRPQDRQFILSSKKLLLSDSGFYLCAWSVPGGNQPQHFGDGTRLSIL.

This clone was counted at least ten times. The CDR3 bases are TGTGCCAGCAGCCCTTCCGAAATGGGCACTTGGGAGCTGTTTTTT. This sequence encodes CASSPSEMGTWELFF. This rearrangement joins TRBV11-3 to TRBJ2-2; D call uncertain. Between the trimmed V and J ends, which lost 5 bases and 9 bases, there was a span of 19 bases. The CDR3 extends over 15 amino acids. Germline V gene lookup returns CDR1 SGHNT and CDR2 YENEEA.

The CDR3 DNA reads as TGCGCCAGCAAGGAGGCTAGCGGGAGTTCCGGGGAGCTGTTTTTT. Protein: CASKEASGSSGELFF. The rearrangement joins TRBV4-1 to TRBJ2-2; TRBD2 agrees at 10 bases. The CDR3 runs to 15 residues. The V and J ends lost 7 bases and 6 bases, in that order; junction bases with no gene match: 8. CDR1 is MGHRA, CDR2 YSYEKL, per germline.

This clone has only a few counts. This sequence joins TRBV29-1 and TRBJ1-1; 9 positions match TRBD1. This CDR3 is 13 amino acids long. Germline V gene lookup returns CDR1 SQVTM and CDR2 ANQGSEA. V lost 5 bases, J lost 8 bases, and 9 bases stayed unmatched. The CDR3 is CSVFTGTGTEAFF. The CDR3 bases are TGCAGCGTTTTCACCGGGACAGGGACAGAAGCTTTCTTT.

This clone was observed a handful of times. The V gene is TRBV4-1, the J gene TRBJ1-2; D unclear. This CDR3 contains 16 residues. V lost 0 bases and J lost 5, with 16 bases in between. Per the germline V gene, CDR1 is MGHRA and CDR2 is YSYEKL. CDR3 amino acids: CASSQEVRGLQYGYTF. CDR3 DNA: TGCGCCAGCAGCCAAGAAGTTCGCGGGCTCCAATATGGCTACACCTTC.

The J gene is TRBJ2-5, the V gene TRBV5-1, with D tentatively TRBD1 or TRBD2 (5 bases each). CDR1 and CDR2 (germline): SGHRS, YFSETQ. With 0 bases removed from V and 2 bases from J, the gap between germline ends came to 14 bases. The CDR3 loop spans 16 amino acids. The CDR3 region has the DNA TGCGCCAGCAGCTTGGGTTACGGGACGGTACAAGAGACCCAGTACTTC. Protein product: CASSLGYGTVQETQYF.

This clone has just a few counts. The rearrangement uses TRBV11-3 and TRBJ2-5; 7 positions agree with TRBD1. The germline gives CDR1 SGHNT, CDR2 YENEEA. Germline trimming cut 5 bases from V and 4 bases from J; bases unmatched to any gene: 10. CDR3 length equals 15 residues. For the CDR3, the DNA is TGTGCCAGCAGCCCCAGACAGGGCCAGGGAGAGACCCAGTACTTC. As protein: CASSPRQGQGETQYF.

The table lists this clone with many counts. The rearrangement uses TRBV11-3 and TRBJ1-1; D gene uncertain. Germline assignment: CDR1 SGHNT and CDR2 YENEEA. V gave up 1 base and J gave up 0 bases, with 6 bases separating them. The CDR3 runs to 14 residues. CDR3 amino acids: CASSLGLMNTEAFF. CDR3 nucleotide sequence: TGTGCCAGCAGCTTAGGTCTGATGAACACTGAAGCTTTCTTT.